This TCR beta chain was retrieved from a study of blood T cell repertoires in COVID-19. Profiled with immunoSEQ multiplex PCR; TCRdb holds only in-frame clones, not every one. The repertoire holds 68,000 or so clones, with around nine tenths as singletons. This CDR3 spans 16 amino acids. CDR1 is SGHTA and CDR2 is FQGNSA in the germline V gene. Losses at the gene ends were 1 base for V and 11 bases for J; bases not matched to a gene: 14. The chain carries TRBV7-2 and TRBJ2-1, with 7 bases lining up with TRBD2. Sequencing was performed on peripheral blood. The receptor's source is a woman between 45 and 65 years old with COVID-19, enrolled during active disease. The CDR3 region has the DNA TGTGCCAGCAGCTTAGGGAGTAGCGGGTCGAATCTAAAGCAGTTCTTC. Residues: CASSLGSSGSNLKQFF.